The clone carrying this T cell receptor delta chain was counted only a few times. TCRdb re-analyzed the reads via CATT. The table has 4,000 to 6,000 delta-chain clones, 2.7% seen once. This specimen comes from a study of gamma-delta chains in newborns, infants, children. Study summary: Microbial exposure reportedly drives polyclonal innate γδ T cell expansion after birth.

The trim removed 0 bases at V and 4 bases at J, leaving 8 bases unmatched. The V gene's germline CDR1 is GEAIGNYY and CDR2 EKD. This CDR3 comprises 18 residues. The rearrangement links TRDV2 to TRDJ2; 12 bases fit TRDD3. Sequenced input: blood. The TCR originated in a child who was a newborn, infant or young child, either healthy, febrile or measles-vaccinated (not recorded which). CDR3 sequence: CACDTLELGDTRTAQLFF. As DNA, the CDR3 is TGTGCCTGTGACACCCTAGAGCTGGGGGATACGCGGACAGCACAACTCTTCTTT.